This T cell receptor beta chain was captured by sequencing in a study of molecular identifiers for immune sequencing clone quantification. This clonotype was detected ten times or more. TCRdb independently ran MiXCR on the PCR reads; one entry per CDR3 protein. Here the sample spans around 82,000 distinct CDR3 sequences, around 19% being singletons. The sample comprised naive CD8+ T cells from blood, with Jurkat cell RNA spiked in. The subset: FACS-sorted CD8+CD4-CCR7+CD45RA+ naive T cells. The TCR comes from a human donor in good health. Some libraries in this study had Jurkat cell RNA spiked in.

In DNA form, the CDR3 reads TGTGCCAGCAGCTTAACGACGGACGGGGCTGAAAACATTCAGTACTTC. Translation gives CASSLTTDGAENIQYF. This chain uses TRBV7-9 with TRBJ2-4, with D possibly called TRBD1 or TRBD2 (5 bases each). The CDR3 sequence is 16 residues long. V lost 2 bases and J lost 5, with 16 bases in between. Germline CDR1 and CDR2: SEHNR and FQNEAQ (reference sequence).